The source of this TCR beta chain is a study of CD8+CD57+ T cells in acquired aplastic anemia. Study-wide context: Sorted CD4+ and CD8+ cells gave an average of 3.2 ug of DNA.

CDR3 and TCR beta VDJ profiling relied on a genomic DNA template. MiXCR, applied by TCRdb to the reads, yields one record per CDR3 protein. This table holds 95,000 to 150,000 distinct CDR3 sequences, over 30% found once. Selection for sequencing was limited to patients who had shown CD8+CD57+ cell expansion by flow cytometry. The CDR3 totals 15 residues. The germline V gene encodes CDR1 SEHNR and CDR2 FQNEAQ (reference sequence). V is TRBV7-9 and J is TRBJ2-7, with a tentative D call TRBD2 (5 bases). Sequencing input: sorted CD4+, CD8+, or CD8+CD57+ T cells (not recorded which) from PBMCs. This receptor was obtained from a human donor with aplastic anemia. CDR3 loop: CASSQERVLTGELYV. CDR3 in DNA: TGTGCCAGCAGCCAAGAGAGAGTCCTCACCGGGGAGCTGTACGTC.